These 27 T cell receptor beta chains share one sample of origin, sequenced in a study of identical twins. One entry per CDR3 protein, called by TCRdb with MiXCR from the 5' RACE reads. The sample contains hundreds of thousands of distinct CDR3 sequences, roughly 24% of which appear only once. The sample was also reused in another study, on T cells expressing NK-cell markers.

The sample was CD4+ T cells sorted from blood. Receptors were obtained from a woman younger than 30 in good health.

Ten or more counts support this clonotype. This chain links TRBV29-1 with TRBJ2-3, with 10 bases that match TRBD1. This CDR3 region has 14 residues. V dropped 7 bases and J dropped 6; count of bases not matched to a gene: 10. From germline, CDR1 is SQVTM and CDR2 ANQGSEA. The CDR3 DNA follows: TGCAGCGGCGAAGGGGGACAGGGGAAGGATACGCAGTATTTT. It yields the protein CSGEGGQGKDTQYF.

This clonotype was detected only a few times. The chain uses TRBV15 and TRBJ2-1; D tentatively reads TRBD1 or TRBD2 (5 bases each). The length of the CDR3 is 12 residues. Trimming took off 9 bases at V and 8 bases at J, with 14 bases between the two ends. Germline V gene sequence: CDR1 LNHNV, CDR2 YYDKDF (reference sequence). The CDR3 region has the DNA TGTGCCACGGGGCTTAGCGTCGATGAGCAGTTCTTC. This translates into CATGLSVDEQFF.

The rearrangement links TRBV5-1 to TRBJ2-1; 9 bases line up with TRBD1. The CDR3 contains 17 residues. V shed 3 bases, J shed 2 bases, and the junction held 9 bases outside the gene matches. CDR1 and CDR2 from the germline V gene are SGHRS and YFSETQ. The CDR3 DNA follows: TGCGCCAGCAGCTCCCCCGGGACAGGGAATACCTACAATGAGCAGTTCTTC. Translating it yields CASSSPGTGNTYNEQFF. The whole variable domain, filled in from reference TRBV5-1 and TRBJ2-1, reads KAGVTQTPRYLIKTRGQQVTLSCSPISGHRSVSWYQQTPGQGLQFLFEYFSETQRNKGNFPGRFSGRQFSNSRSEMNVSTLELGDSALYLCASSSPGTGNTYNEQFFGPGTRLTVL.

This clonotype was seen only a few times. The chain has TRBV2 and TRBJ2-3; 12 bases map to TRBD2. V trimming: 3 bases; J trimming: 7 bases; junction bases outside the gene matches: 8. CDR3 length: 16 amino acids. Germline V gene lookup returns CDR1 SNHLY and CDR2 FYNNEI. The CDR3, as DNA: TGTGCCAGCAGTGATGGGACTAGCGGGTGGCGAAATACGCAGTATTTT. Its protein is CASSDGTSGWRNTQYF.

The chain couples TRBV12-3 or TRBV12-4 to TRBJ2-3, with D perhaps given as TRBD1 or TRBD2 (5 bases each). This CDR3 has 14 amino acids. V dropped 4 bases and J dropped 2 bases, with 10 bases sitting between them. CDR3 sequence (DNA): TGTGCCAGCAGTTCCCGGGACGCCACAGATACGCAGTATTTT. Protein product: CASSSRDATDTQYF.

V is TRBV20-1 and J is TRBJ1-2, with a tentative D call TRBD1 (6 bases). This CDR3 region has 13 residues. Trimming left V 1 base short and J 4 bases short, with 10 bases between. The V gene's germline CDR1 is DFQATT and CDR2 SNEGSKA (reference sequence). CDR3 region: CSARVTGLYGYTF. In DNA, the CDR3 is TGCAGTGCTAGAGTTACAGGGCTCTATGGCTACACCTTC.

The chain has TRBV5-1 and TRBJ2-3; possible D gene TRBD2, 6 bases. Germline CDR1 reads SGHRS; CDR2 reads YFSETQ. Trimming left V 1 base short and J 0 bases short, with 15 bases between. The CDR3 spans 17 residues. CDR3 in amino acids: CASSLTGRGISTDTQYF. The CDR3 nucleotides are TGCGCCAGCAGCTTGACCGGGAGAGGGATTAGCACAGATACGCAGTATTTT.

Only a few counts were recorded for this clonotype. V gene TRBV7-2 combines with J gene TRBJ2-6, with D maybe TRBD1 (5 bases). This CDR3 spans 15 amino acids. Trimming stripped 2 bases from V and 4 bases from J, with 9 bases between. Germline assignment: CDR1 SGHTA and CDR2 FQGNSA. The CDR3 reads CASSLFRAGANVLTF. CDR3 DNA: TGTGCCAGCAGCTTATTCAGGGCCGGGGCCAACGTCCTGACTTTC.

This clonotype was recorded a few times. In DNA, the CDR3 is TGTGCCAGCAGCTTAGAAGACAGTCAAGAGACCCAGTACTTC. Residues: CASSLEDSQETQYF. V is TRBV11-3 and J is TRBJ2-5; tentatively, D is TRBD1 (5 bases). Germline values: CDR1 SGHNT, CDR2 YENEEA. V lost 0 bases to trimming and J lost 2 bases, with 7 bases between them. The CDR3 is made up of 14 amino acids.

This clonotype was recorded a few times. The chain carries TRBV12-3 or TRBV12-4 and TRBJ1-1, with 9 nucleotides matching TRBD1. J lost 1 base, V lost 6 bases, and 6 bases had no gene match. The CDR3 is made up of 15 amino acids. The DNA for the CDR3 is TGTGCCAGCAGGGCAACGGGACAGGGGAACACTGAAGCTTTCTTT. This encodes CASRATGQGNTEAFF.

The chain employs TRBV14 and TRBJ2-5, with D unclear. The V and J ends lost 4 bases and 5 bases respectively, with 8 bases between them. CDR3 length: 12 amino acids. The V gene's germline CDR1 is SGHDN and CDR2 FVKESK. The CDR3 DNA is TGTGCCAGCAGCCGCTTTGAGGAGACCCAGTACTTC. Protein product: CASSRFEETQYF.

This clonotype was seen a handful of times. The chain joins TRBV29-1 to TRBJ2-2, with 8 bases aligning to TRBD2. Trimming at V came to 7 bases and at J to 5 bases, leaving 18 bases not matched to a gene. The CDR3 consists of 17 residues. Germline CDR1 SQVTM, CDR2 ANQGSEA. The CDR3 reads CSAIRGFGGRTTGELFF. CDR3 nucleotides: TGCAGCGCTATTAGGGGTTTTGGCGGGAGGACGACCGGGGAGCTGTTTTTT.

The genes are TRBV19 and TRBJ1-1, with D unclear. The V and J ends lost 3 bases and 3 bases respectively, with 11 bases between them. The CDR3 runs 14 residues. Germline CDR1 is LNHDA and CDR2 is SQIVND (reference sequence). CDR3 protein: CASSIEGMDTEAFF. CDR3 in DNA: TGTGCCAGTAGTATCGAAGGCATGGACACTGAAGCTTTCTTT.

CDR3 DNA: TGCAGTGCACTCCTGGACTCGGCGACCTACGAGCAGTACTTC. It specifies CSALLDSATYEQYF. The chain combines TRBV20-1 with TRBJ2-7; D possibly corresponds to TRBD2 (5 bases). Trimming took off 6 bases at V and 2 bases at J, with 17 bases between the two ends. The length of the CDR3 is 14 residues. CDR1 is DFQATT and CDR2 is SNEGSKA in the germline V gene (reference sequence).

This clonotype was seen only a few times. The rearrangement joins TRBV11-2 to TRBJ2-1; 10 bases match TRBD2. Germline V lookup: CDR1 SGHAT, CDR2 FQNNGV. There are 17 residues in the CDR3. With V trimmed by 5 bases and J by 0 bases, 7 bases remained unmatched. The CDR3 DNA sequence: TGTGCCAGCAGCGTTTTACCTAGCGGGAGCTCCTACAATGAGCAGTTCTTC. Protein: CASSVLPSGSSYNEQFF.

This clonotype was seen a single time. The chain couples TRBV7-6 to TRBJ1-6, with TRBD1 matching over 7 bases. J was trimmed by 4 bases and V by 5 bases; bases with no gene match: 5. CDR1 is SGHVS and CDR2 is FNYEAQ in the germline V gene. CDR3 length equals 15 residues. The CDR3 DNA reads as TGTGCCAGCAGCCCCTTGACAGGGTATAATTCACCCCTCCACTTT. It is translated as CASSPLTGYNSPLHF.

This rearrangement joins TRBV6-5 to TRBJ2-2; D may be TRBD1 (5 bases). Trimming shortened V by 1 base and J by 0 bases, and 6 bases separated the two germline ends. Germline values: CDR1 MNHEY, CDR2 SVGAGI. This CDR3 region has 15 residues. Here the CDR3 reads CASSYWTTNTGELFF. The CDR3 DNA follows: TGTGCCAGCAGTTACTGGACAACGAACACCGGGGAGCTGTTTTTT.

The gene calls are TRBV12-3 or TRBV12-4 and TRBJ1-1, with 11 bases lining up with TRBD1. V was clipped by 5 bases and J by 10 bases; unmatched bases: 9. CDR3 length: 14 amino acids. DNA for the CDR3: TGTGCCAGCAGTCCGACTGGACAGGGGGCTGGAGCTTTCTTT. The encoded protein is CASSPTGQGAGAFF.

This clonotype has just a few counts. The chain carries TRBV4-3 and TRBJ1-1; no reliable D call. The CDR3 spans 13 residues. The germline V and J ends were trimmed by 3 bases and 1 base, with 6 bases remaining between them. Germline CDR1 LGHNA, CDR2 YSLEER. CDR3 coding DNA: TGCGCCAGCAGCCATCGGCCGAACACTGAAGCTTTCTTT. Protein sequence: CASSHRPNTEAFF.

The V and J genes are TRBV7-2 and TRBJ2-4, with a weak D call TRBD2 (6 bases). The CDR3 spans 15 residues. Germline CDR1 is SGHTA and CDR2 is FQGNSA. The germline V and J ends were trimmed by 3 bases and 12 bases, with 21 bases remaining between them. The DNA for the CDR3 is TGTGCCAGCAGCTTGAGTACGGGAGAAGGGAAGAGTCAGTACTTC. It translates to CASSLSTGEGKSQYF.

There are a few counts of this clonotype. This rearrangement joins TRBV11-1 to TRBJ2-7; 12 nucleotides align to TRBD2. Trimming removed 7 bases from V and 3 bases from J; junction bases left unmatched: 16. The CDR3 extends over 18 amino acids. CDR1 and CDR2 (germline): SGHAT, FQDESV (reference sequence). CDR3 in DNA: TGTGCCAGCAAATTCCGGAGACTAGCGGGAGTCTCCAACTACGAGCAGTACTTC. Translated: CASKFRRLAGVSNYEQYF.

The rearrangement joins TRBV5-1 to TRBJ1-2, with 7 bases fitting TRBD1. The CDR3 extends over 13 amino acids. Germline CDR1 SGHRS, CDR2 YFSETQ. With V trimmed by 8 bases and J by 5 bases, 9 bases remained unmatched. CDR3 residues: CASSGQTLYGYTF. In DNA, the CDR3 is TGCGCCAGTTCGGGACAGACCCTATATGGCTACACCTTC.

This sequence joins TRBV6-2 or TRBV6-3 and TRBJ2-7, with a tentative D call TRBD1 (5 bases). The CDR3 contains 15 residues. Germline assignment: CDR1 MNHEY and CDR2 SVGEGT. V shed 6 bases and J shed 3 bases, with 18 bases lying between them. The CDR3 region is CASSQPVKGIYEQYF. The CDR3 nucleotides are TGTGCCAGCAGCCAACCCGTTAAGGGGATCTACGAGCAGTACTTC.

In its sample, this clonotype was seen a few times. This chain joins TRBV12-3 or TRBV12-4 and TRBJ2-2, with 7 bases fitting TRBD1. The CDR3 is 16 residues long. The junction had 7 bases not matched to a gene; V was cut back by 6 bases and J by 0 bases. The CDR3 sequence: CASRPPGQSNTGELFF. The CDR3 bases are TGTGCCAGCAGACCTCCGGGACAGTCGAACACCGGGGAGCTGTTTTTT.

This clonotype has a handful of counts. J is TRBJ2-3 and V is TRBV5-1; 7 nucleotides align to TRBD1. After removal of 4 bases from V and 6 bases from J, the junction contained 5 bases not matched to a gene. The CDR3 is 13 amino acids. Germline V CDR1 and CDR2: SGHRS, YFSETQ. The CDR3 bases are TGCGCCAGCAGCGAGGGGGCCGGGGATACGCAGTATTTT. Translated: CASSEGAGDTQYF.

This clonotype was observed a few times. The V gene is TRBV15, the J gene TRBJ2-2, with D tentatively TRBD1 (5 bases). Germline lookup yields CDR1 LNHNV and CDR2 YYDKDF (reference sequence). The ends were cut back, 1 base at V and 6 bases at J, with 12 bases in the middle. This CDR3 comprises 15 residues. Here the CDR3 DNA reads TGTGCCACCAGCAGAGGGGGCCGGGCGGCCGGGGAGCTGTTTTTT. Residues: CATSRGGRAAGELFF.

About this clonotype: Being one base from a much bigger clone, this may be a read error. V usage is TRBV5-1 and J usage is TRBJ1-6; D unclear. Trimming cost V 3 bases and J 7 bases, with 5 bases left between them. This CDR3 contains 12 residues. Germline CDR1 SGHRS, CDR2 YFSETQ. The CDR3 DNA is TGCGCCAGCAGCTGGGAGAATTCACCCCTCCACTTT. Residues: CASSWENSPLHF.